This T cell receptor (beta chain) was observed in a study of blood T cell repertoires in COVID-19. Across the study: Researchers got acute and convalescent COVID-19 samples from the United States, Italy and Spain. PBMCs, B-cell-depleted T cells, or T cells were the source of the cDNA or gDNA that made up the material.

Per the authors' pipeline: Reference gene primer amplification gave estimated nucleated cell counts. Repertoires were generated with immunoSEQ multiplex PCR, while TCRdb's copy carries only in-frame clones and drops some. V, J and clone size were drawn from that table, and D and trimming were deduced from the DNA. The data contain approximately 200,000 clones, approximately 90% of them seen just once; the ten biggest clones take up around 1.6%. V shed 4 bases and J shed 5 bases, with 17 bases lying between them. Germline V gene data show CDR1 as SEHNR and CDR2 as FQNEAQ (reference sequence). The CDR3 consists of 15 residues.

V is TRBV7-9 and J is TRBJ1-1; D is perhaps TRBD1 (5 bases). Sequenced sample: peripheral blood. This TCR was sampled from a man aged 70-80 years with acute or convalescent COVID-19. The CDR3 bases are TGTGCCAGCAGCTCGGAAGGGACGGGAGGGACTGAAGCTTTCTTT. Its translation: CASSSEGTGGTEAFF.